This is a list of T cell receptor beta chains from one sample in a study of shared clonotypes between healthy human individuals. This table comes from immunoSEQ multiplex PCR, and its TCRdb copy is limited to in-frame clones, with some not included. This sample yields 2.3 million or so clones, of which just over 90% are seen a single time; 0.39% belongs to the top ten. Sequencing input: naive CD4+ T cells from PBMCs. Every receptor here comes from a man aged 18 to 30 in good health. Some clones in this sample may be carry-over from other donors' samples. Each CDR3 is given with its conserved first and last residue. The D gene is left open where the match is weak. Size is omitted from some rows. Given values are once, few, many or a class for expanded clones.

V: TRBV7-9; D: NA; J: TRBJ2-1; size: NA; DNA: TGTGCCAGCAGCTTAGTCCCCAGCGGGCGATACAATGAGCAGTTCTTC; CDR3: CASSLVPSGRYNEQFF
V: TRBV11-2; D: NA; J: TRBJ1-1; size: NA; DNA: TGTGCCAGCAGCCCTCGAGCCCCCGGACACACCACTGAAGCTTTCTTT; CDR3: CASSPRAPGHTTEAFF
V: TRBV9; D: NA; J: TRBJ1-5; size: NA; DNA: TGTGCCAGCAGCGTAGGGGCGGAGAACAATCAGCCCCAGCATTTT; CDR3: CASSVGAENNQPQHF
V: TRBV7-2; D: TRBD1; J: TRBJ1-2; size: NA; DNA: TGTGCCAGCACCCAGGCAGGGGGCGCTGGCACCTATGGCTACACCTTC; CDR3: CASTQAGGAGTYGYTF
V: TRBV9; D: NA; J: TRBJ2-1; size: NA; DNA: TGTGCCAGCAGCGTAGCGGGGGGGGACAGCACGAATGAGCAGTTCTTC; CDR3: CASSVAGGDSTNEQFF
V: TRBV2; D: NA; J: TRBJ1-2; size: NA; DNA: TGTGCCAGCAGCCGATTCCTCTATGGCTACACCTTC; CDR3: CASSRFLYGYTF
V: TRBV28; D: TRBD1; J: TRBJ1-5; size: NA; DNA: TGTGCCAGCAGTCTTCACAGGGGGCAGGTCAATCAGCCCCAGCATTTT; CDR3: CASSLHRGQVNQPQHF
V: TRBV18; D: NA; J: TRBJ1-5; size: NA; DNA: TGTGCCAGCTCACCACCGTGGCCCCAGCATTTT; CDR3: CASSPPWPQHF
V: TRBV19; D: TRBD2; J: TRBJ2-5; size: NA; DNA: TGTGCCAGTAGTACCCACCCCGTTGCGGGAGGGCCGGAGACCCAGTACTTC; CDR3: CASSTHPVAGGPETQYF
V: TRBV6-1; D: NA; J: TRBJ1-2; size: NA; DNA: TGTGCCGGCGGGGGGCGCGGCTATGGCTACACCTTC; CDR3: CAGGGRGYGYTF
V: TRBV7-2; D: NA; J: TRBJ1-1; size: NA; DNA: TGTGCCAGCAGCTTAGCCTTGGGCGGGGCCACTGAAGCTTTCTTT; CDR3: CASSLALGGATEAFF
V: TRBV6-5; D: TRBD1; J: TRBJ1-5; size: few; DNA: TGTGCCAGCAGTCGACAGGGAGGAGGTCAGCCCCAGCATTTT; CDR3: CASSRQGGGQPQHF
V: TRBV6-1; D: TRBD1; J: TRBJ1-5; size: NA; DNA: TGTGCCAGCAGTGGAAAGGGGACAGGGGAACAGCCCCAGCATTTT; CDR3: CASSGKGTGEQPQHF
V: TRBV6-5; D: NA; J: TRBJ2-2; size: NA; DNA: TGTGCCAGCAGTTATTTTCGGGGTATCACCGGGGAGCTGTTTTTT; CDR3: CASSYFRGITGELFF
V: TRBV13; D: NA; J: TRBJ1-5; size: NA; DNA: TGTGCCAGCAGCCCCGGCCCCTTGCGGCAGCCCCAGCATTTT; CDR3: CASSPGPLRQPQHF
V: TRBV6-1; D: NA; J: TRBJ1-5; size: NA; DNA: TGTGCCAGCAGTGAAGCCGGGCCCCAGCATTTT; CDR3: CASSEAGPQHF
V: TRBV4-1; D: NA; J: TRBJ2-5; size: NA; DNA: TGCGCCAGCAGCCAACCCCCCGAGGCAGTCGGCCAGTACTTC; CDR3: CASSQPPEAVGQYF
V: TRBV5-4; D: NA; J: TRBJ2-1; size: NA; DNA: TGTGCCAGCAGTTTCGGGACCACCCCTAATGAGCAGTTCTTC; CDR3: CASSFGTTPNEQFF
V: TRBV28; D: TRBD2; J: TRBJ2-1; size: NA; DNA: TGTGCCAGCCACGGACTAGCGGGATTGAAGTCCTACAATGAGCAGTTCTTC; CDR3: CASHGLAGLKSYNEQFF
V: TRBV29-1; D: TRBD1; J: TRBJ1-4; size: few; DNA: TGCAGCGCCTCGAAGGGGACAGGCGTTGATGAAAAACTGTTTTTT; CDR3: CSASKGTGVDEKLFF
V: TRBV6-1; D: NA; J: TRBJ2-5; size: NA; DNA: TGTGCCAGCAGTGAAGACAGGGTTCGGGAGACCCAGTACTTC; CDR3: CASSEDRVRETQYF
V: TRBV9; D: NA; J: TRBJ1-3; size: once; DNA: TGTGCCAGCAGCGCCAGGGACCGTAGCTCTGGAAACACCATATATTTT; CDR3: CASSARDRSSGNTIYF
V: TRBV6-6; D: NA; J: TRBJ2-1; size: NA; DNA: TGTGCCAGCAGTTACTCGGGGAGCTCCTACAATGAGCAGTTCTTC; CDR3: CASSYSGSSYNEQFF
V: TRBV6-4; D: NA; J: TRBJ2-7; size: NA; DNA: TGTGCCAGCAGTGACAGGGGCGCCCCTTTGAGCGAGCAGTACTTC; CDR3: CASSDRGAPLSEQYF
V: TRBV7-3; D: TRBD1; J: TRBJ1-2; size: NA; DNA: TGTGCCAGCAGCTTTGGACAGGGTGGATATGGCTACACCTTC; CDR3: CASSFGQGGYGYTF
V: TRBV29-1; D: NA; J: TRBJ2-6; size: few; DNA: TGCAGCGTTCGGAGCTCTGGGGCCAACGTCCTGACTTTC; CDR3: CSVRSSGANVLTF
V: TRBV27; D: NA; J: TRBJ1-1; size: NA; DNA: TGTGCCAGCAGTTTCAGGGCAGGCGCGGACACTGAAGCTTTCTTT; CDR3: CASSFRAGADTEAFF
V: TRBV5-1; D: TRBD2; J: TRBJ2-1; size: NA; DNA: TGCGCCAGCAGACGGACTAGCGGGAGCTGGTCGAATGAGCAGTTCTTC; CDR3: CASRRTSGSWSNEQFF
V: TRBV2; D: NA; J: TRBJ2-3; size: NA; DNA: TGTGCCAGCATGGGACGTATGGGGCAAGATACGCAGTATTTT; CDR3: CASMGRMGQDTQYF
V: TRBV25-1; D: NA; J: TRBJ2-3; size: NA; DNA: TGTGCCAGCAGTGAATCCTCCCAGGCAGATACGCAGTATTTT; CDR3: CASSESSQADTQYF
V: TRBV10-3; D: NA; J: TRBJ2-5; size: NA; DNA: TGTGCCATCAGTCCTCGCGGGACAGATCAAGAGACCCAGTACTTC; CDR3: CAISPRGTDQETQYF
V: TRBV10-3; D: NA; J: TRBJ2-5; size: NA; DNA: TGTGGGGGAAAGAGGGGGGAAGAGACCCAGTACTTC; CDR3: CGGKRGEETQYF
V: TRBV7-9; D: NA; J: TRBJ2-5; size: NA; DNA: TGTGCCAGCACCCCGTGGTTGCCAAGCCAAAAAGAGACCCAGTACTTC; CDR3: CASTPWLPSQKETQYF
V: TRBV28; D: TRBD2; J: TRBJ2-1; size: NA; DNA: TGTGCCAGCAGCGTAGCGGGAGTGAGGAATGAGCAGTTCTTC; CDR3: CASSVAGVRNEQFF
V: TRBV5-4; D: TRBD1; J: TRBJ2-7; size: NA; DNA: TGTGCCAGCACACCGGGACAGGCAATAACCTACGAGCAGTACTTC; CDR3: CASTPGQAITYEQYF
V: TRBV6-6; D: NA; J: TRBJ1-1; size: NA; DNA: TGTGCCAGCAGTTATCAGGTCCACACTGAAGCTTTCTTT; CDR3: CASSYQVHTEAFF
V: TRBV30; D: TRBD1; J: TRBJ2-3; size: NA; DNA: TGTGCCTGGAGTGGTGAGACAGGGGGAGCAGATACGCAGTATTTT; CDR3: CAWSGETGGADTQYF
V: TRBV30; D: TRBD2; J: TRBJ2-7; size: NA; DNA: TGTGCCTGCCTCCTAGCGGGAGGCTCCTACGAGCAGTACTTC; CDR3: CACLLAGGSYEQYF
V: TRBV7-2; D: NA; J: TRBJ1-3; size: NA; DNA: TGTGCCAGCAGCTTAGCGTACGTGGGAAACACCATATATTTT; CDR3: CASSLAYVGNTIYF
V: TRBV14; D: NA; J: TRBJ1-1; size: NA; DNA: TGTGCCAGCAGCCCCTCGTTGAACACTGAAGCTTTCTTT; CDR3: CASSPSLNTEAFF
V: TRBV5-1; D: NA; J: TRBJ1-1; size: NA; DNA: TGCGCCAGCAGCTTGGTCAGGGTTGGCACTGAAGCTTTCTTT; CDR3: CASSLVRVGTEAFF
V: TRBV27; D: TRBD2; J: TRBJ2-5; size: NA; DNA: TGTGCCATCTCGCCGGGGAGGGCGGAGACCCAGTACTTC; CDR3: CAISPGRAETQYF
V: TRBV5-6; D: NA; J: TRBJ2-1; size: NA; DNA: TGTGCCAGCAGCACCAGGGTGAACAATGAGCAGTTCTTC; CDR3: CASSTRVNNEQFF
V: TRBV19; D: TRBD2; J: TRBJ2-1; size: NA; DNA: TGTGCCAGTACGACTAGCGGGGGTTACAATGAGCAGTTCTTC; CDR3: CASTTSGGYNEQFF
V: TRBV27; D: TRBD1; J: TRBJ2-7; size: NA; DNA: TGTGCCAGCAGAGTCGACAGGGGAAGCGGGTGGTATTTGAGCGAGCAGTACTTC; CDR3: CASRVDRGSGWYLSEQYF
V: TRBV6-1; D: NA; J: TRBJ1-1; size: NA; DNA: TGTGCCAGCAGTGGGAACACTGAAGCTTTCTTT; CDR3: CASSGNTEAFF
V: TRBV4-1; D: NA; J: TRBJ2-1; size: NA; DNA: TGCGCCAGCAGCCAAGAGTCGGGGCAGGGGCAGTTCTTC; CDR3: CASSQESGQGQFF
V: TRBV27; D: NA; J: TRBJ2-3; size: NA; DNA: TGTGCCACCTCCCTGGGGGTTACGCAGTATTTT; CDR3: CATSLGVTQYF
V: TRBV10-3; D: NA; J: TRBJ2-3; size: NA; DNA: TGTGCCATCAGTGACCCACGAGGCACAGATACGCAGTATTTT; CDR3: CAISDPRGTDTQYF
V: TRBV27; D: NA; J: TRBJ1-1; size: few; DNA: TGTGCCAGCAGTTTCCTTGGGGTTGAGGGCACTGAAGCTTTCTTT; CDR3: CASSFLGVEGTEAFF
V: TRBV7-8; D: TRBD2; J: TRBJ2-5; size: NA; DNA: TGTGCCAGCAGCTCGGGACTACGTCAAGAGACCCAGTACTTC; CDR3: CASSSGLRQETQYF
V: TRBV11-2; D: NA; J: TRBJ2-7; size: NA; DNA: TGTGCCAGCAGCTTAGTGACGGCCGGACCTACTGTCTACGAGCAGTACTTC; CDR3: CASSLVTAGPTVYEQYF
V: TRBV10-1; D: TRBD2; J: TRBJ2-3; size: NA; DNA: TGCGCCAGCAGTGCGGCGGGAGGCACAGATACGCAGTATTTT; CDR3: CASSAAGGTDTQYF
V: TRBV6-5; D: TRBD1; J: TRBJ2-3; size: NA; DNA: TGTGCCAGCAGTCCGGACAGGGAAACAGATACGCAGTATTTT; CDR3: CASSPDRETDTQYF
V: TRBV28; D: NA; J: TRBJ2-5; size: NA; DNA: TGTGCCAGCAGTTTATTCGAGACCCAGTACTTC; CDR3: CASSLFETQYF
V: TRBV28; D: TRBD1; J: TRBJ2-7; size: NA; DNA: TGTGCCATCGGACAGGTCTCCTACGAGCAGTACTTC; CDR3: CAIGQVSYEQYF
V: TRBV5-1; D: NA; J: TRBJ2-5; size: NA; DNA: TGCGCCAGCAGCTTGGTTAGGGAGGCGGAGACCCAGTACTTC; CDR3: CASSLVREAETQYF